The 22 T cell receptor beta chains below all came from one sample that was sequenced in a study of OX40 agonist ivuxolimab in advanced cancers. TCRdb keeps only in-frame clones here, not all; method: immunoSEQ multiplex PCR. The repertoire has approximately 45,000 clones, roughly four fifths of them found once; the top ten carry approximately 2%. Sequencing used CD4+ or CD8+ T cells sorted from blood, obtained in a trial of the OX40 agonist ivuxolimab. These receptors all stem from an adult with an advanced solid tumor such as melanoma, head and neck, liver or kidney cancer.

The table lists this clone with a count of one. This sequence joins TRBV5-5 and TRBJ1-3, with 7 bases aligning to TRBD1. V was clipped by 4 bases and J by 5 bases; unmatched bases: 3. The CDR3 runs to 13 residues. CDR1 is SGHKS, CDR2 YYEKEE, per germline (reference sequence). The CDR3 here is CASSMGQRNTIYF. CDR3 coding DNA: TGTGCCAGCAGCATGGGACAGAGAAACACCATATATTTT.

The V gene is TRBV19, the J gene TRBJ2-7; 7 bases match TRBD1. The CDR3 runs to 14 residues. In germline, CDR1 is LNHDA, CDR2 SQIVND (reference sequence). J lost 0 bases, V lost 6 bases, and 5 bases had no gene match. This CDR3 is CASRPTGVSYEQYF. The DNA of the CDR3 is TGTGCCAGTAGACCTACAGGGGTCTCCTACGAGCAGTACTTC.

The chain links TRBV9 to TRBJ2-2; the D is unclear. Germline V lookup: CDR1 SGDLS, CDR2 YYNGEE. V was clipped by 2 bases and J by 7 bases, with 21 bases between them. The CDR3 sequence is 17 residues long. DNA for the CDR3: TGTGCCAGCAGCGTCAGATCAAGTTCAGTTACGGGCGGGGAGCTGTTTTTT. This sequence encodes CASSVRSSSVTGGELFF. The complete variable domain, with remaining parts taken from reference TRBV9 and TRBJ2-2, reads DSGVTQTPKHLITATGQRVTLRCSPRSGDLSVYWYQQSLDQGLQFLIQYYNGEERAKGNILERFSAQQFPDLHSELNLSSLELGDSALYFCASSVRSSSVTGGELFFGEGSRLTVL.

The chain couples TRBV10-3 to TRBJ2-7; D is perhaps TRBD1 (6 bases). The CDR3 is made up of 13 amino acids. Germline lookup yields CDR1 ENHRY and CDR2 SYGVKD. Trimming took 4 bases from V and 3 from J, leaving 10 bases between them. CDR3 coding DNA: TGTGCCATCAGTGGAACAGGGCGCTACGAGCAGTACTTC. This translates into CAISGTGRYEQYF.

The V and J genes are TRBV28 and TRBJ2-3, with 7 bases identical to TRBD1. The V gene end was trimmed by 6 bases and the J gene end by 12 bases; junction bases not matched to a gene: 12. The CDR3 covers 13 residues. The germline V gene encodes CDR1 MDHEN and CDR2 SYDVKM. CDR3 residues: CASSLYGQELQYF. In nucleotides, the CDR3 is TGTGCCAGCAGCCTTTATGGACAGGAACTTCAGTATTTT.

The rearrangement links TRBV28 to TRBJ2-5; D call uncertain. The CDR3 sequence is 13 residues long. V lost 0 bases and J lost 0, with 2 bases in between. CDR1 and CDR2 from the germline V gene are MDHEN and SYDVKM. CDR3 sequence reads: CASSLWNQETQYF. CDR3 DNA: TGTGCCAGCAGTTTATGGAACCAAGAGACCCAGTACTTC. The variable domain in full, completed from reference TRBV28 and TRBJ2-5, reads DVKVTQSSRYLVKRTGEKVFLECVQDMDHENMFWYRQDPGLGLRLIYFSYDVKMKEKGDIPEGYSVSREKKERFSLILESASTNQTSMYLCASSLWNQETQYFGPGTRLLVL.

This clone came up a few times. V usage is TRBV4-1 and J usage is TRBJ1-1; tentative D call: TRBD1 (6 bases). This CDR3 is built from 19 residues. Germline V gene sequence: CDR1 MGHRA, CDR2 YSYEKL. The ends were cut back, 0 bases at V and 0 bases at J, with 20 bases in the middle. The CDR3 DNA reads TGCGCCAGCAGCCAAGATTTGGACACTCATTGGGGGCTGAACACTGAAGCTTTCTTT. This gives the protein CASSQDLDTHWGLNTEAFF.

This clone was recorded once. V usage is TRBV28 and J usage is TRBJ1-5; maybe TRBD1 (5 bases). The germline V and J ends were trimmed by 6 bases and 7 bases, with 13 bases remaining between them. Germline loops: CDR1 MDHEN, CDR2 SYDVKM. This CDR3 has 13 amino acids. CDR3 in amino acids: CASRQGFAQPQHF. Here the CDR3 DNA reads TGTGCCAGCAGGCAGGGTTTCGCGCAGCCCCAGCATTTT.

The chain employs TRBV28 and TRBJ1-5; D perhaps matches TRBD1 (6 bases). The CDR3 length is 15 residues. Trimming left V 5 bases short and J 6 bases short, with 17 bases between. Germline V gives CDR1 MDHEN, CDR2 SYDVKM. The chain's CDR3 is CASSPDRLVSQPQHF. CDR3 coding DNA: TGTGCCAGCAGTCCGGACAGACTTGTTAGTCAGCCCCAGCATTTT.

This chain uses TRBV7-8 with TRBJ2-7; 7 bases map to TRBD2. V gave up 5 bases and J gave up 3 bases; unmatched junction bases: 10. Germline assignment: CDR1 SGHVS and CDR2 FQNEAQ. This CDR3 is 15 amino acids long. CDR3 loop: CASSPLTSRNYEQYF. The CDR3 nucleotides are TGTGCCAGCAGCCCCCTGACTAGCCGAAACTACGAGCAGTACTTC.

This chain links TRBV13 with TRBJ2-5, with 7 bases fitting TRBD2. V shed 3 bases, J shed 0 bases, and the junction held 10 bases outside the gene matches. Germline CDR1 PRHDT, CDR2 FYEKMQ (reference sequence). The CDR3 has 17 residues. CDR3 bases: TGTGCCAGCAGCTTTATTCGGCGGGAGACGTACCAAGAGACCCAGTACTTC. This encodes CASSFIRRETYQETQYF.

The rearrangement links TRBV6-5 to TRBJ1-2; the match to TRBD1 covers 9 bases. This CDR3 is 15 amino acids long. The V gene's germline CDR1 is MNHEY and CDR2 SVGAGI. Trimming took 8 bases from V and 8 from J; bases not matched to a gene: 15. The CDR3 sequence: CASGSWGQGSKGYTF. The DNA of the CDR3 is TGTGCCAGCGGGTCGTGGGGACAGGGATCGAAGGGCTACACCTTC.

The rearrangement uses TRBV5-8 and TRBJ1-2, with TRBD1 as a possible D gene (5 bases). The CDR3 spans 13 residues. With 2 bases removed from V and 4 bases from J, the gap between germline ends came to 9 bases. Germline CDR1 and CDR2: SGHTS and YDEGEE. The chain's CDR3 is CASSLRQSYGYTF. CDR3 coding DNA: TGTGCCAGCAGCTTAAGACAGAGCTATGGCTACACCTTC.

This chain joins TRBV11-2 and TRBJ2-1; D is uncertain. The CDR3 sequence is 15 residues long. Germline V gene sequence: CDR1 SGHAT, CDR2 FQNNGV. Trimming stripped 4 bases from V and 4 bases from J, with 14 bases between. CDR3: CASSSSELVYNEQFF. In DNA, the CDR3 is TGTGCCAGCAGCTCCAGCGAATTAGTTTACAATGAGCAGTTCTTC.

This chain uses TRBV5-1 with TRBJ1-4; TRBD1 matches 7 bases. This CDR3 has 14 residues. Trimming removed 1 base from V and 8 bases from J; junction bases left unmatched: 5. Germline lookup yields CDR1 SGHRS and CDR2 YFSETQ. The CDR3 bases are TGCGCCAGCAGCTTGATGACAGGGATGGAAAAACTGTTTTTT. Protein: CASSLMTGMEKLFF.

J is TRBJ2-7 and V is TRBV5-1; possibly TRBD1 for D (5 bases). CDR1 SGHRS and CDR2 YFSETQ come from the germline V gene. Trimming took 4 bases from V and 5 from J, leaving 19 bases between them. The CDR3 covers 15 residues. CDR3 sequence: CASSGQGFPPNEQYF. DNA of the CDR3: TGCGCCAGCAGCGGCCAGGGTTTTCCGCCGAACGAGCAGTACTTC.

The rearrangement joins TRBV27 to TRBJ2-7; 12 bases map to TRBD2. The CDR3 length is 19 residues. V lost 5 bases, J lost 2 bases, and 16 bases stayed unmatched. In germline, CDR1 is MNHEY, CDR2 SMNVEV (reference sequence). The CDR3 nucleotides read TGTGCCAGCAGTCCTCAAGCAGGCGGGACTAGCGGGCTCACCTACGAGCAGTACTTC. Its protein is CASSPQAGGTSGLTYEQYF.

V and J are TRBV27 and TRBJ1-6; no definite D call. The CDR3 totals 16 residues. The V gene lost 2 bases and the J gene lost 11 bases, with 19 bases spanning the gap. Germline V gene data show CDR1 as MNHEY and CDR2 as SMNVEV (reference sequence). CDR3 sequence: CASSLTTSSFGTPLHF. CDR3 in DNA: TGTGCCAGCAGTTTAACCACATCCTCTTTTGGGACACCCCTCCACTTT.

The chain combines TRBV7-6 with TRBJ2-1; D could derive from TRBD1 or TRBD2 (7 bases each). There are 17 residues in the CDR3. V lost 1 base and J lost 7, with 20 bases in between. CDR1 SGHVS and CDR2 FNYEAQ come from the germline V gene. The CDR3 reads CASSLGIYGRGGNEQFF. Here the CDR3 DNA reads TGTGCCAGCAGCTTAGGGATTTACGGCAGGGGGGGAAATGAGCAGTTCTTC.

By sample fraction, this clone is medium-sized. The rearrangement joins TRBV7-9 to TRBJ2-7; 7 bases align to TRBD2. The CDR3 has 17 residues. Germline CDR1 reads SEHNR; CDR2 reads FQNEAQ (reference sequence). After removal of 1 base from V and 3 bases from J, the junction contained 12 bases not matched to a gene. This CDR3 reads CASSLESGGVHFYEQYF. The CDR3 coding sequence is TGTGCCAGCAGCTTAGAGAGTGGGGGGGTCCACTTCTACGAGCAGTACTTC. Based on the CDR3 plus reference TRBV7-9 and TRBJ2-7, the full variable domain is DTGVSQNPRHKITKRGQNVTFRCDPISEHNRLYWYRQTLGQGPEFLTYFQNEAQLEKSRLLSDRFSAERPKGSFSTLEIQRTEQGDSAMYLCASSLESGGVHFYEQYFGPGTRLTVT.

The chain couples TRBV7-9 to TRBJ1-5, with no clear D. The CDR3 has 14 residues. With 2 bases removed from V and 1 base from J, the gap between germline ends came to 6 bases. Germline V gives CDR1 SEHNR, CDR2 FQNEAQ (reference sequence). CDR3 residues: CASSLMGSNQPQHF. The DNA of the CDR3 is TGTGCCAGCAGCTTAATGGGCAGCAATCAGCCCCAGCATTTT.

This sequence joins TRBV7-9 and TRBJ2-1, with D possibly matching TRBD2 (5 bases). V was trimmed by 5 bases and J by 8 bases, leaving 10 bases between them. CDR1 SEHNR and CDR2 FQNEAQ come from the germline V gene (reference sequence). The CDR3 length is 12 residues. The CDR3, as DNA: TGTGCCAGCAGCCCCCCCGGGGATGAGCAGTTCTTC. The encoded protein is CASSPPGDEQFF.